Listed below are T cell receptor beta chains from one sample, sequenced in a study of shared clonotypes between healthy human individuals. Assay: immunoSEQ multiplex PCR; the TCRdb copy retains only in-frame clones and omits some. In the table there are around 2,000,000 clones, 85% to 95% of which are singletons. The sequenced sample was naive CD4+ T cells sorted from blood. These receptors originate from a young man in good health. Each CDR3 is given with its conserved first and last residue. The D gene is left open where the match is weak. The size of a clone is reported for some rows only, either as once, few or many, or as a class for expanded clones.

>.|TRBV4-3|TRBJ2-3|.
CASSPGGGSTDTQYF
TGCGCCAGCAGCCCCGGAGGGGGTAGCACAGATACGCAGTATTTT
>.|TRBV6-1|TRBJ2-5|.
CASSALETQYF
TGTGCCAGCAGTGCCTTGGAGACCCAGTACTTC
>.|TRBV30|TRBJ2-1|.
CAWSVGGGYNEQFF
TGTGCCTGGAGTGTAGGGGGGGGTTACAATGAGCAGTTCTTC
>.|TRBV5-1|TRBJ1-3|.
CASSLGAPGSGNTIYF
TGCGCCAGCAGCTTGGGGGCCCCAGGCTCTGGAAACACCATATATTTT
>.|TRBV14|TRBJ2-7|once
CASSPGTYEQYF
TGTGCCAGCAGCCCCGGGACCTACGAGCAGTACTTC
>TRBD2|TRBV7-2|TRBJ2-7|once
CASSSPGLAGTLHYEQYF
TGTGCCAGCAGCTCCCCGGGACTAGCGGGAACCCTCCACTACGAGCAGTACTTC
>TRBD1|TRBV10-3|TRBJ1-2|.
CAIQQAGGYGYTF
TGTGCCATCCAACAGGCAGGGGGCTATGGCTACACCTTC
>.|TRBV5-6|TRBJ2-6|.
CASSLPVGGTGANVLTF
TGTGCCAGCAGCTTGCCGGTTGGCGGGACTGGGGCCAACGTCCTGACTTTC
>TRBD2|TRBV7-9|TRBJ2-7|.
CASSLGAGVEQYF
TGTGCCAGCAGCTTAGGAGCGGGGGTCGAGCAGTACTTC
>.|TRBV7-2|TRBJ2-2|.
CASSAQGTGELFF
TGTGCCAGCAGCGCCCAGGGAACCGGGGAGCTGTTTTTT
>.|TRBV29-1|TRBJ1-1|.
CSVAGGRSLEAFF
TGCAGCGTTGCTGGGGGGCGATCCCTTGAAGCTTTCTTT
>TRBD1|TRBV19|TRBJ1-3|.
CASQQTGALINTIYF
TGTGCCAGTCAACAGACAGGGGCGCTGATAAACACCATATATTTT
>TRBD1|TRBV6-5|TRBJ2-7|once
CASRRDRVGYEQYF
TGTGCCAGCAGACGGGACAGGGTAGGGTACGAGCAGTACTTC
>TRBD1|TRBV5-6|TRBJ1-1|.
CASSLSGTGGHTEAFF
TGTGCCAGCAGCTTGTCCGGGACAGGGGGCCACACTGAAGCTTTCTTT
>TRBD1|TRBV6-6|TRBJ1-1|.
CASSQGQHEAFF
TGTGCCAGCAGTCAGGGACAGCATGAAGCTTTCTTT
>.|TRBV7-9|TRBJ2-5|.
CASSRAETQYF
TGTGCCAGCAGCCGCGCGGAGACCCAGTACTTC
>.|TRBV2|TRBJ2-7|.
CASRENGAGVEQYF
TGTGCCAGCAGGGAGAACGGGGCAGGCGTCGAGCAGTACTTC
>TRBD1|TRBV5-1|TRBJ2-4|once
CASSPATGVGNIQYF
TGCGCCAGCAGCCCGGCGACAGGGGTGGGGAACATTCAGTACTTC
>TRBD2|TRBV7-8|TRBJ2-3|.
CASSLERVSGGDTQYF
TGTGCCAGCAGCTTAGAAAGGGTCAGCGGGGGGGATACGCAGTATTTT
>TRBD2|TRBV9|TRBJ2-3|.
CASSVDPRGADTQYF
TGTGCCAGCAGCGTAGACCCCCGGGGGGCAGATACGCAGTATTTT
>.|TRBV4-1|TRBJ2-5|.
CASSQGIEVLVETQYF
TGCGCCAGCAGCCAAGGTATCGAGGTTTTGGTGGAGACCCAGTACTTC
>.|TRBV7-9|TRBJ1-1|.
CASSLYGVAEAFF
TGTGCCAGCAGCTTATACGGGGTAGCTGAAGCTTTCTTT
>.|TRBV4-1|TRBJ1-3|.
CASSQAPGFSGNTIYF
TGCGCCAGCAGCCAGGCCCCAGGATTCTCTGGAAACACCATATATTTT
>.|TRBV7-9|TRBJ2-7|once
CASSLGGRAAYEQYF
TGTGCCAGCAGCTTAGGGGGGCGCGCGGCCTACGAGCAGTACTTC
>TRBD2|TRBV2|TRBJ2-2|.
CASSYSGSATGELFF
TGTGCCAGCAGTTATAGCGGGAGCGCCACCGGGGAGCTGTTTTTT
>.|TRBV5-4|TRBJ2-3|.
CASSLWKGVPADTQYF
TGTGCCAGCAGCTTGTGGAAGGGGGTTCCTGCAGATACGCAGTATTTT
>.|TRBV5-1|TRBJ2-1|.
CASSLAQFVDEQFF
TGCGCCAGCAGCTTGGCCCAATTTGTCGATGAGCAGTTCTTC